The rows below give T cell receptor beta chains drawn from one sample of a study of CD8+ T cells in alopecia areata. TCRdb keeps only in-frame clones here, not all; method: immunoSEQ multiplex PCR. The sample lists around 100,000 clones, roughly 50% occurring once. This specimen was CD8+ T cells sorted from blood, taken at week 24, from a patient treated with tofacitinib. The source of these receptors is a human donor with alopecia areata. The CDR3 runs from the conserved cysteine through the conserved F or W. A D gene is named only where the DNA matches it firmly. Expanded clones are given a class, and other clones once, few, many or no size at all.

clone size	D gene	V gene	J gene	CDR3 DNA	CDR3 protein
few	-	TRBV7-6	TRBJ1-2	TGTGCCAGCAGCTCATGGACGGAGGGTTCACCCTATGGCTACACCTTC	CASSSWTEGSPYGYTF
once	-	TRBV27	TRBJ2-5	TGTGCCAGCAGTCCGCGTGGGGAGACCCAGTACTTC	CASSPRGETQYF
-	-	TRBV13	TRBJ2-7	TGTGCCAGCAGCCCTTCGGGGTCCCACGAGCAGTACTTC	CASSPSGSHEQYF
-	-	TRBV27	TRBJ1-2	TGTGCCAGCAGTCATGGGGGATCTAACTATGGCTACACCTTC	CASSHGGSNYGYTF
-	TRBD1	TRBV5-6	TRBJ1-6	TGTGCCAGCAGTACCGGGACAGGGACTTCACCCCTCCACTTT	CASSTGTGTSPLHF
-	-	TRBV29-1	TRBJ2-1	TGCAACTACAGAACCGATGAGCAGTTCTTC	CNYRTDEQFF
-	-	TRBV7-3	TRBJ1-1	TGTGCCAGCAGCTTAAATGCCCGTAGCACTGAAGCTTTCTTT	CASSLNARSTEAFF
few	-	TRBV29-1	TRBJ1-4	TGCAGCGTCGACCCCGGTTTAGGGAATGAAAAACTGTTTTTT	CSVDPGLGNEKLFF
medium-sized	-	TRBV6-4	TRBJ2-2	TGTGCCAGCAGTGATGGAGCCACCGGGGAGCTGTTTTTT	CASSDGATGELFF
-	-	TRBV5-4	TRBJ2-7	TGTGCCAGCAGCTTGGGGGACACCTCCTACGAGCAGTACTTC	CASSLGDTSYEQYF
-	-	TRBV10-3	TRBJ1-5	TGTGCCAGCAGACCACGCCGGGACAGCAATCAGCCCCAGCATTTT	CASRPRRDSNQPQHF
-	-	TRBV9	TRBJ1-5	TGTGCCAGCAGCGTAACGGGCAATCAGCCCCAGCATTTT	CASSVTGNQPQHF
many	-	TRBV7-9	TRBJ2-2	TGTGCCAGCAGCCCCCTACTCGGGGAGCTGTTTTTT	CASSPLLGELFF
once	TRBD1	TRBV7-8	TRBJ2-1	TGTGCCAGCAGCTCCTGGGACAGCCCCAATGAGCAGTTCTTC	CASSSWDSPNEQFF
-	-	TRBV30	TRBJ2-5	TGTGCCTGGAGTGTAATCGCATCAGAGACCCAGTACTTC	CAWSVIASETQYF
once	TRBD2	TRBV6-5	TRBJ2-3	TGTGCCAGCAGTCACCTAGCGGAGAAAACAGATACGCAGTATTTT	CASSHLAEKTDTQYF
-	-	TRBV5-4	TRBJ2-5	TGTGCCAGCAGCTTGGACGAAGGCTGGGGCGCACAAGAGACCCAGTACTTC	CASSLDEGWGAQETQYF
-	-	TRBV27	TRBJ1-2	TGTGCCAGCAGTTTATCCGCAGACTCTGGGGACTACACCTTC	CASSLSADSGDYTF
-	-	TRBV6-5	TRBJ1-1	TGTGCCAGCAGGAACCAGGCCACTGAAGCTTTCTTT	CASRNQATEAFF
-	-	TRBV30	TRBJ1-2	TGTGCCTGGAGTCTAGGTGGATCTGGCGGCTACACCTTC	CAWSLGGSGGYTF
few	TRBD2	TRBV7-6	TRBJ2-3	TGTGCCAGCAGCTATACAGCAGGCGGGGGTGTCACAGATACGCAGTATTTT	CASSYTAGGGVTDTQYF
-	-	TRBV9	TRBJ2-1	TGTGCCAGCAGCGTAGAACTAGGCGGTAGAGATGAGCAGTTCTTC	CASSVELGGRDEQFF
-	-	TRBV4-2	TRBJ2-7	TGTGCCAGCAGCCAAGGGACGGAGACCTACGAGCAGTACTTC	CASSQGTETYEQYF
few	TRBD1	TRBV2	TRBJ2-5	TGTGCCAGCAGCTCAATTAAAGGACAGGAAGAGAGTGAGACCCAGTACTTC	CASSSIKGQEESETQYF
few	-	TRBV12-5	TRBJ2-1	TGTGCTAGTGGTTTCTCGACACCCTACAATGAGCAGTTCTTC	CASGFSTPYNEQFF
-	TRBD1	TRBV9	TRBJ1-4	TGTGCCAGCAGCGAAGCCGGGACAGAGAATGAAAAACTGTTTTTT	CASSEAGTENEKLFF
-	-	TRBV7-2	TRBJ1-6	TGTGCCAGCACTCCGGGACTCGGAAATTCACCCCTCCACTTT	CASTPGLGNSPLHF
-	-	TRBV29-1	TRBJ1-2	TGCAGCGTTGAAGATGGTCGGTATGGCTACACCTTC	CSVEDGRYGYTF
-	-	TRBV7-2	TRBJ2-7	TGTGCCAGCAGCCCGGGGCCCAACTACGAGCAGTACTTC	CASSPGPNYEQYF
-	-	TRBV2	TRBJ2-7	TGTGCCAGCAGCCCTTGGGGAAAGCGCCGAACTGCCTTC	CASSPWGKRRTAF
few	-	TRBV7-8	TRBJ2-1	TGTGCCAGCAGCTTAGCGTCGTCAGGGGCTTATAATGAGCAGTTCTTC	CASSLASSGAYNEQFF
few	TRBD2	TRBV7-8	TRBJ2-1	TGTGCCAGCAGCCCCCTACTAGCGGGGGGGCCCAATGAGCAGTTCTTC	CASSPLLAGGPNEQFF
-	-	TRBV6-5	TRBJ2-3	TGTGCCAGCAGTCAGGGACCGGGGTGGGATACGCAGTATTTT	CASSQGPGWDTQYF
-	TRBD1	TRBV7-9	TRBJ2-7	TGTGCCAGCAGCGGACAGGGACCCTACGAGCAGTACTTC	CASSGQGPYEQYF
-	-	TRBV4-1	TRBJ1-1	TGCGCCAGCAGCCACACAGGGAGCACTGAAGCTTTCTTT	CASSHTGSTEAFF
-	TRBD1	TRBV29-1	TRBJ2-7	TGCAGCGCTGAAGGGACAGGAAGCTACGAGCAGTACTTC	CSAEGTGSYEQYF
-	TRBD2	TRBV7-2	TRBJ2-5	TGTGCCAGCAGCTTAGCTCTAGCGGGGGGTCGATTGGAGACCCAGTACTTC	CASSLALAGGRLETQYF
few	-	TRBV5-6	TRBJ2-2	TGTGCCAGCAGCTTGTCACCTCGTGGCACCGGGGAGCTGTTTTTT	CASSLSPRGTGELFF
few	-	TRBV7-9	TRBJ2-2	TGTGCCAGCAGCAATCAGGACGTAGGCGCCGGGGAGCTGTTTTTT	CASSNQDVGAGELFF
-	TRBD2	TRBV7-9	TRBJ2-1	TGTGCCAGCAGTTACACCCTAGCGGGGGGTTACAATGAGCAGTTCTTC	CASSYTLAGGYNEQFF
-	-	TRBV7-8	TRBJ2-5	TGTGCCAGCAGCGCCGGGGAGACCCAGTACTTC	CASSAGETQYF
-	-	TRBV7-8	TRBJ1-2	TGTGCCAGCAGCGCCGGGATGCTCGAACGGGGCTACACCTTC	CASSAGMLERGYTF
-	TRBD1	TRBV6-1	TRBJ2-7	TGTGCCAGCAGTGCCCGGACAGGCGCGGTAACCTACGAGCAGTACTTC	CASSARTGAVTYEQYF
-	-	TRBV30	TRBJ2-3	TGTGCCTGGAGTACCAGGGCAGATACGCAGTATTTT	CAWSTRADTQYF
-	TRBD2	TRBV7-2	TRBJ2-3	TGTGCCAGCAGCTTACTCCTAGCGGGCACAGATACGCAGTATTTT	CASSLLLAGTDTQYF